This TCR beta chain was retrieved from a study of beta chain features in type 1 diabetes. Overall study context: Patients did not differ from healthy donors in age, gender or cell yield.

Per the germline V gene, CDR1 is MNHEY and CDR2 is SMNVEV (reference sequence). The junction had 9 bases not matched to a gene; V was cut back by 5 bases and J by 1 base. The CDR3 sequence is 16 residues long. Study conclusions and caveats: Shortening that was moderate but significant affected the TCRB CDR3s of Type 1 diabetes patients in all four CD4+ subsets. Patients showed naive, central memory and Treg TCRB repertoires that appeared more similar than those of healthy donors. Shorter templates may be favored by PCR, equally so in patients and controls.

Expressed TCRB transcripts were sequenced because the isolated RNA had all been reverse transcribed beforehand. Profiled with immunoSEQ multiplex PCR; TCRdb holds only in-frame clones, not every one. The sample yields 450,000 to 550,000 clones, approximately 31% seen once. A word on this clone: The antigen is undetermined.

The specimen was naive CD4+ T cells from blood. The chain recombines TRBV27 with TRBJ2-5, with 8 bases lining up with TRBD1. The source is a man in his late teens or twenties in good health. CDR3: CASSSRGHAFQETQYF. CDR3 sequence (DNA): TGTGCCAGCAGTAGCAGGGGGCACGCCTTCCAAGAGACCCAGTACTTC.